Each of the 21 T cell receptor beta chains below was sequenced from the same sample in a study of technical replicates of blood from a few donors (dated by TCRdb to about 2017). Library creation used the immunoSEQ multiplex PCR assay. TCRdb carries this immuneACCESS record with in-frame sequences only. Its versions omit some clonotypes, under half of them owing to an unresolved V gene in the studies checked, with the rest unexplained. The sample records about 88,000 clones, 80% to 95% of which are singletons. The ten largest clonotypes hold roughly 0.25% of the sample. The sample taken for sequencing was T cells isolated from PBMCs. The receptors here all came from a human donor in good health.

The V gene is TRBV27, the J gene TRBJ2-1; 14 nucleotides agree with TRBD2. The ends lost 5 bases at V and 2 bases at J; junction bases unmatched: 11. This CDR3 is 19 amino acids long. Germline CDR1 is MNHEY and CDR2 is SMNVEV (reference sequence). CDR3: CASSLNPGTSGSPYNEQFF. CDR3 DNA: TGTGCCAGCAGTCTAAACCCCGGGACTAGCGGGAGCCCCTACAATGAGCAGTTCTTC.

The chain links TRBV5-1 to TRBJ1-6; D remains unclear. Germline lookup yields CDR1 SGHRS and CDR2 YFSETQ. Trimming stripped 5 bases from V and 7 bases from J, with 13 bases between. The CDR3 sequence is 14 residues long. The DNA of the CDR3 is TGCGCCAGCAGGGAGTCAGTCACCAATTCACCCCTCCACTTT. Translated, it gives CASRESVTNSPLHF.

The V and J genes are TRBV27 and TRBJ1-2, with D possibly TRBD1 on 6 matching bases. V lost 6 bases, J lost 4 bases, and 18 bases lay in between. Looked up from germline, CDR1 is MNHEY and CDR2 is SMNVEV (reference sequence). This CDR3 spans 15 amino acids. CDR3 protein: CASRAEARGVYGYTF. The CDR3 nucleotides are TGTGCCAGCAGAGCTGAGGCCAGGGGTGTCTATGGCTACACCTTC.

The V and J genes are TRBV6-5 and TRBJ2-2; weak D call: TRBD1 (6 bases). The CDR3 runs to 15 residues. V lost 6 bases, J lost 6 bases, and 17 bases lay in between. CDR1 MNHEY and CDR2 SVGAGI come from the germline V gene. The CDR3 sequence: CASRPGQASAGELFF. The CDR3 nucleotides are TGTGCCAGCAGACCGGGACAAGCGTCCGCCGGGGAGCTGTTTTTT.

This rearrangement joins TRBV21-1 to TRBJ2-1; the table's TRBD2 call for D was not verified on the DNA. TRBV21-1 is a pseudogene. CDR3 length: 19 residues. The CDR3 sequence: CASSTVPGDRLDSYNEQFF. The CDR3 coding sequence is TGTGCCAGCAGCACCGTCCCGGGTGACAGACTAGACTCCTACAATGAGCAGTTCTTC.

The V gene is TRBV13, the J gene TRBJ1-1; 8 bases align to TRBD1. There are 15 residues in the CDR3. Germline V CDR1 and CDR2: PRHDT, FYEKMQ (reference sequence). The V and J ends lost 5 bases and 1 base, in that order; junction bases with no gene match: 6. This chain's CDR3 is CASSTRQGSNTEAFF. The CDR3 DNA follows: TGTGCCAGCAGCACCCGACAGGGGTCGAACACTGAAGCTTTCTTT.

The chain is built from TRBV10-3 and TRBJ2-1; 14 bases are shared with TRBD2. CDR3 length equals 14 residues. Germline CDR1 is ENHRY and CDR2 is SYGVKD. With 9 bases clipped from V and 6 bases from J, the junction kept 4 bases outside the gene matches. CDR3 coding DNA: TGTGCCATTAGACTAGCGGGAGGGTCCAATGAGCAGTTCTTC. It codes for CAIRLAGGSNEQFF.

V is TRBV9 and J is TRBJ2-7; D is undetermined. This CDR3 spans 15 amino acids. Looked up from germline, CDR1 is SGDLS and CDR2 is YYNGEE. Trimming took off 0 bases at V and 0 bases at J, with 10 bases between the two ends. The CDR3 sequence: CASSVGAQSSYEQYF. DNA of the CDR3: TGTGCCAGCAGCGTAGGGGCGCAGAGCTCCTACGAGCAGTACTTC.

The rearrangement uses TRBV11-2 and TRBJ2-1; 13 bases match TRBD2. Trimming took 5 bases from V and 4 from J; bases not matched to a gene: 14. The CDR3 length is 19 residues. Per the germline V gene, CDR1 is SGHAT and CDR2 is FQNNGV. In DNA form, the CDR3 reads TGTGCCAGCAGCACCGTCCCTAGACTAGCGGGGGGCCATTACAATGAGCAGTTCTTC. Protein product: CASSTVPRLAGGHYNEQFF.

This chain uses TRBV5-6 with TRBJ1-5; no reliable D call. Germline loops: CDR1 SGHDT, CDR2 YYEEEE. This CDR3 spans 15 amino acids. Trimming took 1 base from V and 3 from J, leaving 11 bases between them. CDR3: CASSLFGSSNQPQHF. The CDR3 coding sequence is TGTGCCAGCAGCTTGTTTGGCAGTTCCAATCAGCCCCAGCATTTT.

The J gene is TRBJ1-1, the V gene TRBV5-1, with a possible D match to TRBD1 (6 bases). CDR1 is SGHRS, CDR2 YFSETQ, per germline. Trimming removed 2 bases from V and 1 base from J, with 21 bases in between. The CDR3 sequence is 18 residues long. Written as DNA, the CDR3 is TGCGCCAGCAGCTTATTACGAAGATCCGGACAGAAGAACACTGAAGCTTTCTTT. Protein product: CASSLLRRSGQKNTEAFF.

The chain uses TRBV6-1 and TRBJ2-7; possibly TRBD2 for D (6 bases). The germline V gene has CDR1 MNHNS and CDR2 SASEGT. The V end was cut by 6 bases, the J end by 0 bases, with 15 bases between. There are 15 residues in the CDR3. The CDR3: CASRPGKGLSYEQYF. CDR3 DNA: TGTGCCAGCAGACCTGGAAAGGGACTCTCCTACGAGCAGTACTTC.

The chain links TRBV4-1 to TRBJ2-7; TRBD1 matches at 9 bases. Germline CDR1 and CDR2: MGHRA and YSYEKL. The CDR3 loop spans 14 amino acids. J lost 5 bases, V lost 4 bases, and 6 bases had no gene match. In nucleotides, the CDR3 is TGCGCCAGCAGCCCAGGGACAGGGTCTGACGAGCAGTACTTC. Residues: CASSPGTGSDEQYF.

The V and J genes are TRBV19 and TRBJ2-1, with 8 bases matching TRBD2. Germline V lookup: CDR1 LNHDA, CDR2 SQIVND (reference sequence). V shed 7 bases and J 6 bases; nucleotides not matched to a gene: 14. This CDR3 is built from 16 residues. The CDR3 spells CASTPTSGSWGNEQFF. The CDR3 region has the DNA TGTGCCAGTACCCCTACCAGCGGGAGTTGGGGCAATGAGCAGTTCTTC.

The V call is TRBV14, the J call TRBJ1-2; perhaps TRBD1 as D (6 bases). Germline loops: CDR1 SGHDN, CDR2 FVKESK. Trimming shortened V by 1 base and J by 8 bases, and 17 bases separated the two germline ends. This CDR3 contains 15 residues. The chain's CDR3 is CASSQALGGAIGYTF. CDR3 in DNA: TGTGCCAGCAGCCAAGCCTTAGGGGGGGCTATAGGCTACACCTTC.

This chain connects TRBV7-9 to TRBJ1-1, with TRBD1 matching over 7 bases. The germline gives CDR1 SEHNR, CDR2 FQNEAQ (reference sequence). V gave up 2 bases and J gave up 6 bases; unmatched junction bases: 3. The CDR3 is 13 residues long. Here the CDR3 DNA reads TGTGCCAGCAGCTTACCACAGGGGCCTGAAGCTTTCTTT. Translated: CASSLPQGPEAFF.

This chain uses TRBV6-5 with TRBJ1-3; the D is unclear. The germline CDR1 and CDR2 sequences are MNHEY and SVGAGI. The CDR3 is made up of 13 amino acids. Trimming cost V 2 bases and J 0 bases, with 2 bases left between them. CDR3 nucleotide sequence: TGTGCCAGCAGTTACCGCTCTGGAAACACCATATATTTT. Translating gives CASSYRSGNTIYF.

This chain joins TRBV27 and TRBJ2-5, with no clear D. Germline CDR1 and CDR2: MNHEY and SMNVEV (reference sequence). There are 11 residues in the CDR3. V was trimmed by 3 bases and J by 8 bases, leaving 7 bases between them. The CDR3 loop is CASSLGVTQYF. In DNA form, the CDR3 reads TGTGCCAGCAGTTTGGGCGTTACCCAGTACTTC.

This clone was counted once. The rearrangement uses TRBV29-1 and TRBJ2-7; TRBD2 is a possible D gene (5 bases). This CDR3 contains 14 residues. V shed 6 bases and J shed 0 bases, with 15 bases lying between them. Germline V gives CDR1 SQVTM, CDR2 ANQGSEA. The chain's CDR3 is CSVDSDGLSYEQYF. DNA of the CDR3: TGCAGCGTGGACTCGGACGGGCTCTCCTACGAGCAGTACTTC.

CDR3 sequence reads: CASSLSSEPGQPQETQYF. As DNA, the CDR3 is TGTGCCAGCAGTTTATCCTCAGAACCGGGACAACCACAAGAGACCCAGTACTTC. The gene calls are TRBV27 and TRBJ2-5, with a tentative D call TRBD1 (6 bases). The V gene lost 0 bases and the J gene lost 2 bases, with 19 bases spanning the gap. Germline V lookup: CDR1 MNHEY, CDR2 SMNVEV (reference sequence). CDR3 length: 18 residues.

The sample holds a few counts of this clone. V usage is TRBV10-3 and J usage is TRBJ1-1; D not certain. This CDR3 is built from 15 residues. Looked up from germline, CDR1 is ENHRY and CDR2 is SYGVKD. Trimming took off 0 bases at V and 0 bases at J, with 8 bases between the two ends. In DNA, the CDR3 is TGTGCCATCAGTGAGTCGAGGGCTATGAACACTGAAGCTTTCTTT. It encodes CAISESRAMNTEAFF.